Each of the 18 T cell receptor beta chains below was sequenced from the same sample in a study of control samples from healthy donors and cancer patients. The table came from immunoSEQ multiplex PCR; TCRdb's copy has only in-frame clones and leaves some out. The data show 150,000 to 200,000 clones, almost 90% seen once. Sequenced: blood. Receptors originate from a woman aged 30 to 39 in good health.

CDR3 region: CASSPGTGGYGYTF. CDR3 bases: TGTGCCAGCAGCCCCGGGACAGGGGGATATGGCTACACCTTC. The V and J genes are TRBV5-6 and TRBJ1-2; 11 positions match TRBD1. Germline values: CDR1 SGHDT, CDR2 YYEEEE. This CDR3 is built from 14 residues. V was clipped by 4 bases and J by 5 bases; unmatched bases: 4. Full variable domain (rest looked up from reference TRBV5-6 and TRBJ1-2): DAGVTQSPTHLIKTRGQQVTLRCSPKSGHDTVSWYQQALGQGPQFIFQYYEEEERQRGNFPDRFSGHQFPNYSSELNVNALLLGDSALYLCASSPGTGGYGYTFGSGTRLTVV.

The J gene is TRBJ1-5, the V gene TRBV29-1; no reliable D call. The CDR3 length is 13 residues. The V gene's germline CDR1 is SQVTM and CDR2 ANQGSEA. V shed 4 bases and J shed 4 bases, with 11 bases lying between them. For the CDR3, the DNA is TGCAGCGTTGGGTCGGCGGGGAATCAGCCCCAGCATTTT. Encoded protein: CSVGSAGNQPQHF.

This sequence joins TRBV29-1 and TRBJ2-3; D not resolved. Germline V gene sequence: CDR1 SQVTM, CDR2 ANQGSEA. Trimming pared 6 bases from V and 12 bases from J, leaving 7 bases between. The CDR3 length is 8 residues. In nucleotides, the CDR3 is TGCAGCGTCGGAAGACAGTATTTT. The encoded protein is CSVGRQYF.

The V gene is TRBV6-1, the J gene TRBJ2-5; no clear D gene. The V and J ends lost 0 bases and 7 bases respectively, with 15 bases between them. Germline V gene data show CDR1 as MNHNS and CDR2 as SASEGT. The CDR3 spans 15 residues. The CDR3 sequence is CASSEATARRGTQYF. CDR3 DNA sequence: TGTGCCAGCAGTGAAGCAACCGCCAGACGAGGGACCCAGTACTTC.

The CDR3 is CASSLEDVSSYNSPLHF. In nucleotides, the CDR3 is TGCGCCAGCAGCTTGGAGGACGTGAGCTCCTATAATTCACCCCTCCACTTT. The chain recombines TRBV5-1 with TRBJ1-6; unclear D gene. Between the trimmed V and J ends, which lost 0 bases and 0 bases, there was a span of 10 bases. The CDR3 consists of 17 residues. The germline V gene has CDR1 SGHRS and CDR2 YFSETQ.

This clone was observed a single time. This chain connects TRBV5-1 to TRBJ2-7; D is possibly TRBD2 (6 bases). CDR1 is SGHRS and CDR2 is YFSETQ in the germline V gene. The CDR3 is 14 residues long. V gave up 4 bases and J gave up 0 bases, with 11 bases separating them. CDR3 coding DNA: TGCGCCAGCAGCCCTGACGGGAGCTCCTACGAGCAGTACTTC. This gives the protein CASSPDGSSYEQYF.

The rearrangement links TRBV3-1 (or the pseudogene TRBV3-2) to TRBJ2-1; D is possibly TRBD2 (5 bases). Germline V gives CDR1 LGHDT, CDR2 YNNKEL (reference sequence). With 0 bases removed from V and 0 bases from J, the gap between germline ends came to 12 bases. The length of the CDR3 is 17 residues. The DNA of the CDR3 is TGTGCCAGCAGCCAAGAGAGGAAGGACTTCTCCTACAATGAGCAGTTCTTC. Protein product: CASSQERKDFSYNEQFF.

This clone was observed a handful of times. The sample has other DNA sequences that encode this CDR3 too. J is TRBJ1-5 and V is TRBV7-2; 9 bases line up with TRBD1. Per germline, CDR1 SGHTA and CDR2 FQGNSA. The CDR3 covers 15 residues. Losses at the gene ends were 5 bases for V and 2 bases for J; bases not matched to a gene: 4. For the CDR3, the DNA is TGTGCCAGCAGCCCACGGACAGGGGGCAATCAGCCCCAGCATTTT. Translated: CASSPRTGGNQPQHF.

The rearrangement uses TRBV7-2 and TRBJ2-5; maybe TRBD2 (5 bases). Per germline, CDR1 SGHTA and CDR2 FQGNSA. Trimming removed 5 bases at V and 2 bases at J, with 12 bases between. CDR3 length: 14 amino acids. In DNA, the CDR3 is TGTGCCAGCAGCCCAAGGCCGGGGCAAGAGACCCAGTACTTC. It yields the protein CASSPRPGQETQYF.

This chain links TRBV5-1 with TRBJ1-1; D is unclear. Germline CDR1 reads SGHRS; CDR2 reads YFSETQ. This CDR3 is 14 amino acids long. The V gene lost 3 bases and the J gene lost 1 base, with 10 bases spanning the gap. CDR3 bases: TGCGCCAGCAGCTCCCGGACGCAGAACACTGAAGCTTTCTTT. Residues: CASSSRTQNTEAFF. Variable domain in full (rest from reference TRBV5-1 and TRBJ1-1): KAGVTQTPRYLIKTRGQQVTLSCSPISGHRSVSWYQQTPGQGLQFLFEYFSETQRNKGNFPGRFSGRQFSNSRSEMNVSTLELGDSALYLCASSSRTQNTEAFFGQGTRLTVV.

This clone was found once. This chain connects TRBV6-6 to TRBJ2-3; D is ambiguous. Germline assignment: CDR1 MNHNY and CDR2 SVGAGI (reference sequence). The germline V and J ends were trimmed by 6 bases and 3 bases, with 16 bases remaining between them. The CDR3 is 15 amino acids. DNA for the CDR3: TGTGCCAGCAGCCCTCCCCCGTCAGGTACAGATACGCAGTATTTT. Its translation is CASSPPPSGTDTQYF.

The rearrangement links TRBV7-9 to TRBJ1-2, with a possible D match to TRBD1 (6 bases). The CDR3 runs to 17 residues. V was trimmed by 5 bases and J by 2 bases, leaving 21 bases between them. Germline CDR1 is SEHNR and CDR2 is FQNEAQ (reference sequence). DNA of the CDR3: TGTGCCAGCAGCCATGGAAGGGGGGAAGTGGGGAACTATGGCTACACCTTC. Translating it yields CASSHGRGEVGNYGYTF.

The chain carries TRBV27 and TRBJ2-7; D perhaps matches TRBD1 (5 bases). CDR1 and CDR2 (germline): MNHEY, SMNVEV (reference sequence). V was clipped by 3 bases and J by 3 bases, with 12 bases between them. CDR3 length: 14 residues. The CDR3 bases are TGTGCCAGCAGTTTCAGGGTTTCGTTCTACGAGCAGTACTTC. Translated, it gives CASSFRVSFYEQYF.

This sequence joins TRBV5-6 and TRBJ2-7; D may be TRBD1 (5 bases). This CDR3 is 13 amino acids long. Germline V gene sequence: CDR1 SGHDT, CDR2 YYEEEE. V gave up 4 bases and J gave up 1 base, with 9 bases separating them. The chain's CDR3 is CASSPRQSYEQYF. DNA of the CDR3: TGTGCCAGCAGCCCCAGACAGTCCTACGAGCAGTACTTC.

This chain uses TRBV5-4 with TRBJ2-7; D not certain. Per germline, CDR1 SGHNT and CDR2 YYREEE (reference sequence). The V and J ends lost 1 base and 3 bases respectively, with 20 bases between them. The CDR3 is made up of 17 amino acids. The CDR3 sequence is CASSLTASGRRGYEQYV. The CDR3 DNA reads as TGTGCCAGCAGCTTGACCGCGTCGGGCAGGAGAGGCTACGAGCAGTACGTC.

The chain joins TRBV6-2 or TRBV6-3 to TRBJ2-1, with D uncertain. The CDR3 has 14 residues. V lost 6 bases and J 9 bases, leaving 18 bases between the germline ends. In germline, CDR1 is MNHEY, CDR2 SVGEGT. CDR3 in amino acids: CASSPRVLAAEQFF. CDR3 nucleotides: TGTGCCAGCAGCCCCCGGGTATTGGCGGCTGAGCAGTTCTTC.

The chain has TRBV4-1 and TRBJ2-1; no reliable D call. V lost 1 base, J lost 5 bases, and 3 bases lay in between. CDR1 is MGHRA and CDR2 is YSYEKL in the germline V gene. This CDR3 is 12 amino acids long. The CDR3 reads CASSQGNNEQFF. CDR3 DNA: TGCGCCAGCAGCCAAGGTAACAATGAGCAGTTCTTC.

This chain connects TRBV6-1 to TRBJ2-2, with a possible D match to TRBD2 (6 bases). The CDR3 loop spans 16 amino acids. V was trimmed by 1 base and J by 4 bases, leaving 13 bases between them. Germline V lookup: CDR1 MNHNS, CDR2 SASEGT. The CDR3: CASSEVGGEGTGELFF. The CDR3 DNA reads TGTGCCAGCAGTGAAGTGGGGGGAGAGGGCACCGGGGAGCTGTTTTTT.